This T cell receptor (beta chain) was observed in a study of T cell responses to AZD1222 COVID-19 vaccine. V dropped 3 bases and J dropped 0 bases, with 15 bases sitting between them. The CDR3 is made up of 17 amino acids. The germline gives CDR1 SGHNT, CDR2 YENEEA. Of note for this clone: Its antigen is as yet unknown.

Only in-frame clones appear in the TCRdb table, and some are missing; sequencing was by immunoSEQ multiplex PCR. The sample includes more than 150,000 clones, over 75% of them seen just once. Study conclusions and caveats: Targeting of unmutated variant regions was reportedly seen in nearly half of spike-specific TCRs.

The starting material was peripheral blood, obtained on day 0 of AZD1222 vaccination. The source is an adult in good health. The chain employs TRBV11-3 and TRBJ1-3; D not certain. The CDR3 DNA reads TGTGCCAGCAGCTTGTTAACAGCCTCAACCTCTGGAAACACCATATATTTT. This gives the protein CASSLLTASTSGNTIYF. Full variable domain (outside the CDR3, taken from reference TRBV11-3 and TRBJ1-3): EAGVVQSPRYKIIEKKQPVAFWCNPISGHNTLYWYLQNLGQGPELLIRYENEEAVDDSQLPKDRFSAERLKGVDSTLKIQPAELGDSAVYLCASSLLTASTSGNTIYFGEGSWLTVV.